A single sample is the source of the 27 T cell receptor beta chains below, sequenced in a study of identical twins. TCRdb used MiXCR to reprocess the 5' RACE reads, holding one entry per CDR3 protein. The sample has some 590,000 distinct CDR3 sequences; just under 10% are singletons. Separately, the same data were catalogued under a study of yellow fever vaccine responses in identical twins.

The sequenced sample consisted of PBMCs. All receptors derive from a woman aged 18 to 35 in good health.

The V and J genes are TRBV7-9 and TRBJ2-1; a possible D gene is TRBD2 (6 bases). In germline, CDR1 is SEHNR, CDR2 FQNEAQ (reference sequence). The CDR3 runs 15 residues. V lost 5 bases, J lost 7 bases, and 18 bases lay in between. The CDR3 coding sequence is TGTGCCAGCAGCATTACGAACGGGGGTAGGAATGAGCAGTTCTTC. Translated: CASSITNGGRNEQFF.

The chain combines TRBV4-1 with TRBJ2-2, with D maybe TRBD2 (6 bases). The ends were cut back, 7 bases at V and 3 bases at J, with 18 bases in the middle. The CDR3 spans 16 residues. CDR1 MGHRA and CDR2 YSYEKL come from the germline V gene. CDR3 amino acids: CASTIKRGMDTGELFF. The CDR3 DNA reads TGCGCCAGCACCATTAAACGGGGGATGGACACCGGGGAGCTGTTTTTT.

V is TRBV15 and J is TRBJ1-4, with 7 nucleotides matching TRBD1. Germline CDR1 reads LNHNV; CDR2 reads YYDKDF (reference sequence). The CDR3 covers 15 residues. The junction had 9 bases not matched to a gene; V was cut back by 3 bases and J by 8 bases. The CDR3 DNA reads as TGTGCCACCAGCAGGGAAGGACAGGAGGAGGAAAAACTGTTTTTT. This gives the protein CATSREGQEEEKLFF.

This clonotype was detected many times. The rearrangement joins TRBV7-9 to TRBJ1-3; TRBD1 is a possible D gene (5 bases). V dropped 6 bases and J dropped 0 bases, with 6 bases sitting between them. Germline lookup yields CDR1 SEHNR and CDR2 FQNEAQ (reference sequence). This CDR3 region has 13 residues. The CDR3 spells CASSDSSGNTIYF. In nucleotides, the CDR3 is TGTGCCAGCAGTGACAGCTCTGGAAACACCATATATTTT.

This sequence joins TRBV3-1 and TRBJ2-7; possible D gene TRBD1, 5 bases. Germline V gives CDR1 LGHDT, CDR2 YNNKEL (reference sequence). The CDR3 is 11 amino acids. V was trimmed by 6 bases and J by 5 bases, leaving 8 bases between them. For the CDR3, the DNA is TGTGCCAGCAGGGACACCCACGAGCAGTACTTC. Translating it yields CASRDTHEQYF.

The rearrangement uses TRBV3-1 and TRBJ2-5, with 12 bases identical to TRBD2. CDR3 length equals 16 residues. Per germline, CDR1 LGHDT and CDR2 YNNKEL (reference sequence). V lost 4 bases to trimming and J lost 7 bases; unmatched junction nucleotides: 10. CDR3 sequence: CASSPTSGGLQWTQYF. The DNA for the CDR3 is TGTGCCAGCAGCCCCACTAGCGGGGGGTTGCAGTGGACCCAGTACTTC.

This sequence joins TRBV27 and TRBJ1-2, with a possible D match to TRBD1 (5 bases). V was pared by 4 bases and J by 4 bases, with 28 bases between. This CDR3 is 19 amino acids long. Germline V gene sequence: CDR1 MNHEY, CDR2 SMNVEV (reference sequence). CDR3 bases: TGTGCCAGCAGTTCACGACTACGGGAGGGCCAACGGAGGGGCTATGGCTACACCTTC. Its protein is CASSSRLREGQRRGYGYTF.

This clonotype has only a few counts. The chain employs TRBV28 and TRBJ2-7, with D possibly called TRBD1 or TRBD2 (5 bases each). V gave up 6 bases and J gave up 6 bases, with 15 bases separating them. The length of the CDR3 is 13 residues. In germline, CDR1 is MDHEN, CDR2 SYDVKM. CDR3 DNA sequence: TGTGCCAGCAGGGGACCGGGAATTAGCGAGCAGTACTTC. Translation gives CASRGPGISEQYF.

This clonotype has at least ten counts. The V call is TRBV29-1, the J call TRBJ2-1; D gene ambiguous. Trimming shortened V by 2 bases and J by 0 bases, and 11 bases separated the two germline ends. CDR1 and CDR2 from the germline V gene are SQVTM and ANQGSEA. The CDR3 extends over 15 amino acids. CDR3 nucleotides: TGCAGCGTTGAATCCCTCCGCAGCTCCTACAATGAGCAGTTCTTC. Translation: CSVESLRSSYNEQFF.

This sequence joins TRBV20-1 and TRBJ2-6; D may match TRBD1 or TRBD2 (5 bases each). This CDR3 has 14 residues. The germline gives CDR1 DFQATT, CDR2 SNEGSKA (reference sequence). Trimming pared 3 bases from V and 4 bases from J, leaving 10 bases between. CDR3 sequence: CSARRGAGANVLTF. The CDR3 coding sequence is TGCAGTGCTAGGAGGGGTGCCGGGGCCAACGTCCTGACTTTC.

The chain couples TRBV12-3 or TRBV12-4 to TRBJ1-5, with a tentative D call TRBD1 (5 bases). V gave up 7 bases and J gave up 6 bases, with 13 bases separating them. The CDR3 is 13 amino acids. CDR3 amino acids: CASNLGGVQPQHF. CDR3 coding DNA: TGTGCCAGCAACCTGGGGGGAGTTCAGCCCCAGCATTTT.

This clonotype has only a few counts. An end of the junction does not agree with germline; a read error may underlie this. V gene TRBV7-7 combines with J gene TRBJ2-1; 16 bases fit TRBD2. The CDR3 is made up of 16 amino acids. The V gene's germline CDR1 is SSHAT and CDR2 FNYEAQ (reference sequence). For the CDR3, the DNA is TGTGCTAGCAGCTCGGGACTAGCGGGAGGGCCGCATGAGCAGTTCTTC. It specifies CASSSGLAGGPHEQFF.

This clonotype appeared a few times. The genes are TRBV12-3 or TRBV12-4 and TRBJ2-3, with TRBD1 as a possible D gene (7 bases). Deletions cut 7 bases from V and 2 bases from J, with 10 bases between. The CDR3 covers 13 residues. CDR3 bases: TGTGCCAGCACCAGGGGGGACACAGATACGCAGTATTTT. Translated: CASTRGDTDTQYF.

This clonotype was observed a handful of times. The chain carries TRBV9 and TRBJ2-2, with 8 bases fitting TRBD2. Germline V lookup: CDR1 SGDLS, CDR2 YYNGEE. Losses at the gene ends were 0 bases for V and 4 bases for J; bases not matched to a gene: 11. The CDR3 is 18 residues long. The CDR3 is CASSVVGGGTKSTGELFF. For the CDR3, the DNA is TGTGCCAGCAGCGTAGTCGGCGGGGGGACCAAAAGCACCGGGGAGCTGTTTTTT.

The J gene is TRBJ2-5, the V gene TRBV24-1, with 9 bases that match TRBD1. Germline CDR1 is KGHDR and CDR2 is SFDVKD. The CDR3 consists of 15 residues. Trimming at V came to 3 bases and at J to 5 bases, leaving 6 bases not matched to a gene. CDR3 protein: CATSDVTGGGETQYF. CDR3 in DNA: TGTGCCACCAGTGATGTGACAGGGGGAGGCGAGACCCAGTACTTC.

The rearrangement uses TRBV10-3 and TRBJ2-2, with a tentative D call TRBD1 (5 bases). CDR1 ENHRY and CDR2 SYGVKD come from the germline V gene. V was cut by 11 bases and J by 0 bases, with 10 bases left in between. CDR3 length: 13 residues. CDR3: CAAQASNTGELFF. The CDR3 nucleotides read TGTGCCGCACAGGCATCGAACACCGGGGAGCTGTTTTTT.

This clonotype occurred a few times. The chain links TRBV14 to TRBJ2-1; 14 bases map to TRBD2. This CDR3 comprises 17 residues. Germline CDR1 is SGHDN and CDR2 is FVKESK. The V and J ends lost 1 base and 3 bases, in that order; junction bases with no gene match: 2. CDR3 nucleotides: TGTGCCAGCAGCCAAGGACTAGCGGGAGGGCTCTACAATGAGCAGTTCTTC. It encodes CASSQGLAGGLYNEQFF. The entire variable domain, with the rest obtained from reference TRBV14 and TRBJ2-1, is as follows: EAGVTQFPSHSVIEKGQTVTLRCDPISGHDNLYWYRRVMGKEIKFLLHFVKESKQDESGMPNNRFLAERTGGTYSTLKVQPAELEDSGVYFCASSQGLAGGLYNEQFFGPGTRLTVL.

This clonotype was seen a handful of times. The rearrangement joins TRBV6-5 to TRBJ1-1; 7 bases align to TRBD1. Germline V gene lookup returns CDR1 MNHEY and CDR2 SVGAGI. The trim removed 2 bases at V and 6 bases at J, leaving 6 bases unmatched. The CDR3 consists of 14 residues. CDR3 region: CASSYETGISEAFF. CDR3 DNA: TGTGCCAGCAGTTACGAGACAGGGATCTCTGAAGCTTTCTTT.

This clonotype was seen repeatedly, ten times or more. This rearrangement joins TRBV29-1 to TRBJ2-7, with D maybe TRBD2 (6 bases). The germline V gene encodes CDR1 SQVTM and CDR2 ANQGSEA. This CDR3 has 13 amino acids. V was shortened by 2 bases and J by 4 bases, with 12 bases between the two germline ends. The CDR3 DNA follows: TGCAGCGTTGAATTCGGGAGTCGGTACGAGCAGTACTTC. This gives the protein CSVEFGSRYEQYF.

At least ten counts were recorded for this clonotype. The chain couples TRBV7-8 to TRBJ1-4; tentatively, D is TRBD1 (5 bases). Trimming pared 5 bases from V and 13 bases from J, leaving 20 bases between. Germline lookup yields CDR1 SGHVS and CDR2 FQNEAQ. The CDR3 sequence is 14 residues long. In DNA, the CDR3 is TGTGCCAGCAGCCGAGACCAGGGTGAGGCTGGACTGTTTTTT. It specifies CASSRDQGEAGLFF.

V is TRBV28 and J is TRBJ2-5; D not certain. CDR1 is MDHEN, CDR2 SYDVKM, per germline. This CDR3 is built from 13 residues. V lost 5 bases to trimming and J lost 8 bases, with 15 bases between them. This CDR3 reads CASSAPGWITQYF. The CDR3 DNA is TGTGCCAGCAGTGCCCCAGGATGGATCACCCAGTACTTC.

The chain carries TRBV20-1 and TRBJ2-3, with TRBD2 matching over 8 bases. The germline gives CDR1 DFQATT, CDR2 SNEGSKA (reference sequence). The junction had 11 bases not matched to a gene; V was cut back by 6 bases and J by 3 bases. The CDR3 has 15 amino acids. This CDR3 is CSAPAGGAGTDTQYF. For the CDR3, the DNA is TGCAGTGCGCCCGCCGGGGGGGCCGGGACAGATACGCAGTATTTT.

This rearrangement joins TRBV6-2 or TRBV6-3 to TRBJ1-2; D possibly corresponds to TRBD1 (6 bases). The CDR3 extends over 15 amino acids. With 0 bases removed from V and 3 bases from J, the gap between germline ends came to 11 bases. CDR1 and CDR2 (germline): MNHEY, SVGEGT. In DNA form, the CDR3 reads TGTGCCAGCAGTTACTCGTCCAGGGGCTACTATGGCTACACCTTC. Translating it yields CASSYSSRGYYGYTF.

Only a few counts were recorded for this clonotype. The rearrangement joins TRBV29-1 to TRBJ1-3, with D unclear. The CDR3 totals 11 residues. In germline, CDR1 is SQVTM, CDR2 ANQGSEA. V dropped 4 bases and J dropped 2 bases, with 3 bases sitting between them. Here the CDR3 reads CSVVAGNTIYF. CDR3 nucleotide sequence: TGCAGCGTTGTCGCTGGAAACACCATATATTTT.

This clonotype was found a few times. The rearrangement uses TRBV10-3 and TRBJ2-7; TRBD2 agrees at 8 bases. The CDR3 is 15 amino acids. Germline V gene data show CDR1 as ENHRY and CDR2 as SYGVKD. Trimming at V came to 3 bases and at J to 0 bases, leaving 4 bases not matched to a gene. CDR3 loop: CAISDPSGPSYEQYF. The DNA for the CDR3 is TGTGCCATCAGTGATCCTAGCGGGCCCTCCTACGAGCAGTACTTC.

The table lists this clonotype with many counts. The rearrangement links TRBV15 to TRBJ2-2; D remains unclear. Trimming stripped 6 bases from V and 2 bases from J, with 7 bases between. The CDR3 contains 13 residues. The germline V gene has CDR1 LNHNV and CDR2 YYDKDF (reference sequence). The CDR3 region is CATSRFNTGELFF. As DNA, the CDR3 is TGTGCCACCAGTAGATTTAACACCGGGGAGCTGTTTTTT. Looking up the rest from reference TRBV15 and TRBJ2-2 gives the full variable domain: DAMVIQNPRYQVTQFGKPVTLSCSQTLNHNVMYWYQQKSSQAPKLLFHYYDKDFNNEADTPDNFQSRRPNTSFCFLDIRSPGLGDTAMYLCATSRFNTGELFFGEGSRLTVL.

This clonotype was observed a few times. This chain joins TRBV4-3 and TRBJ2-5; 14 bases match TRBD2. Germline CDR1 is LGHNA and CDR2 is YSLEER. V gave up 2 bases and J gave up 3 bases; unmatched junction bases: 5. The CDR3 contains 17 residues. In DNA, the CDR3 is TGCGCCAGCAGCCAAAGGGAGGGACTAGCGGGAGAAGAGACCCAGTACTTC. The encoded protein is CASSQREGLAGEETQYF.